This TCR beta chain stems from a study of neurological immune-mediated disorders. This clonotype was observed at least ten times. Using its own MiXCR run on the 5' RACE reads, TCRdb lists one record per CDR3 protein. The data contain more than 75,000 distinct CDR3 sequences, roughly 3.5% of them singletons. Sequencing input: PBMCs. This receptor was identified in a woman aged 45 to 65 with multiple sclerosis.

The CDR3 DNA is TGTGCCAGCAGCTTAGATGAACAGGGGTCCTATGGCTACACCTTC. Translation: CASSLDEQGSYGYTF. V usage is TRBV7-9 and J usage is TRBJ1-2, with 7 bases that match TRBD1. Trimming cost V 1 base and J 4 bases; bases outside gene matches: 6. Germline CDR1 SEHNR, CDR2 FQNEAQ (reference sequence). This CDR3 is built from 15 residues.